These 16 T cell receptor beta chains were all obtained from the same sample, sequenced in a study of cytotoxic CD8 clonotypes in ibrutinib-treated CLL (dated by TCRdb to the early 2020s). Libraries were prepared through the immunoSEQ multiplex PCR assay. TCRdb provides this immuneACCESS table in a form limited to in-frame rearrangements. Some clones are lacking; in checked studies, under half of them reflect an unresolved V gene, and why the rest are absent is not known. This sample has 250,000 or so clones in its table, and 70% of those were observed once. Clones ranked in the top ten supply 15% to 17% of the sample. Per the publication, the time point label means: roughly 23 months on ibrutinib. Specimen: PBMCs, collected after 24 months of ibrutinib treatment. The receptors derive from a human donor with chronic lymphocytic leukemia.

Details on this clone: At one end, the junction sequence differs from germline, possibly due to a read error. The rearrangement uses TRBV7-7 and TRBJ1-4, with 9 bases lining up with TRBD1. Germline loops: CDR1 SSHAT, CDR2 FNYEAQ (reference sequence). The length of the CDR3 is 14 residues. DNA of the CDR3: TGTGCTAGCAGCTTCGGACAGGGGTTTGAAAAACTGTTTTTT. Protein sequence: CASSFGQGFEKLFF.

The chain employs TRBV5-5 and TRBJ1-4; D gene ambiguous. The V gene's germline CDR1 is SGHKS and CDR2 YYEKEE (reference sequence). V gave up 1 base and J gave up 4 bases, with 11 bases separating them. The CDR3 covers 15 residues. CDR3 DNA sequence: TGTGCCAGCAGCTTGAGTGCGGAGAGTAATGAAAAACTGTTTTTT. The encoded protein is CASSLSAESNEKLFF.

This chain connects TRBV6-5 to TRBJ2-1; 8 nucleotides align to TRBD2. Trimming at V came to 3 bases and at J to 15 bases, leaving 7 bases not matched to a gene. This CDR3 has 12 residues. Germline V gene data show CDR1 as MNHEY and CDR2 as SVGAGI. The CDR3, as DNA: TGTGCCAGCAGTTATAGTAGCGGGGTTTGGTTCTTC. Residues: CASSYSSGVWFF.

The chain carries TRBV11-3 and TRBJ2-2; no firm D call. CDR1 is SGHNT, CDR2 YENEEA, per germline. The CDR3 runs 13 residues. Trimming removed 3 bases at V and 4 bases at J, with 6 bases between. CDR3 loop: CASSFRFTGELFF. CDR3 coding DNA: TGTGCCAGCAGCTTCCGGTTCACCGGGGAGCTGTTTTTT.

The chain has TRBV25-1 and TRBJ1-2; D remains unclear. The ends were cut back, 6 bases at V and 4 bases at J, with 18 bases in the middle. Germline-derived CDR1 and CDR2 are MGHDK and SYGVNS. The CDR3 sequence is 15 residues long. The CDR3 here is CASSPKTSLLYGYTF. Here the CDR3 DNA reads TGTGCCAGCAGCCCAAAGACATCCCTCCTCTATGGCTACACCTTC.

V and J are TRBV9 and TRBJ2-7; D might be TRBD1 or TRBD2, each matching 5 bases. The CDR3 loop spans 15 amino acids. The germline CDR1 and CDR2 sequences are SGDLS and YYNGEE. V lost 3 bases, J lost 0 bases, and 13 bases lay in between. CDR3 residues: CASSETAGSSYEQYF. The CDR3 bases are TGTGCCAGCAGCGAGACCGCAGGGAGCTCCTACGAGCAGTACTTC.

The V gene is TRBV28, the J gene TRBJ1-2, with D hard to call. V lost 6 bases and J lost 0, with 14 bases in between. Germline values: CDR1 MDHEN, CDR2 SYDVKM. CDR3 length equals 15 residues. The DNA for the CDR3 is TGTGCCAGCAGCCCCCCGTCTTCGGCTAACTATGGCTACACCTTC. It yields the protein CASSPPSSANYGYTF.

The V and J genes are TRBV2 and TRBJ2-2; possible D gene TRBD1, 5 bases. CDR1 is SNHLY and CDR2 is FYNNEI in the germline V gene. The CDR3 has 14 amino acids. V gave up 3 bases and J gave up 5 bases, with 10 bases separating them. CDR3 in amino acids: CASSDARVTGELFF. The CDR3 DNA is TGTGCCAGCAGTGATGCCAGGGTTACCGGGGAGCTGTTTTTT.

The chain joins TRBV4-1 to TRBJ2-7; 15 positions agree with TRBD2. Germline V gene lookup returns CDR1 MGHRA and CDR2 YSYEKL. Trimming cost V 0 bases and J 5 bases; bases outside gene matches: 17. The length of the CDR3 is 21 residues. The CDR3 nucleotides read TGCGCCAGCAGCCAAGAAGGGGGGACTAGCGGGAGGTCGAGTCCTTCCAACGAGCAGTACTTC. It encodes CASSQEGGTSGRSSPSNEQYF.

This clone was picked up a small number of times. The chain links TRBV6-6 to TRBJ1-2; 8 nucleotides align to TRBD1. This CDR3 is 16 amino acids long. CDR1 and CDR2 from the germline V gene are MNHNY and SVGAGI (reference sequence). J was trimmed by 4 bases and V by 0 bases; bases with no gene match: 7. The chain's CDR3 is CASSYSGRGQSYGYTF. CDR3 in DNA: TGTGCCAGCAGTTACTCGGGCAGGGGGCAGAGCTATGGCTACACCTTC.

This clone showed up just a few times. The chain links TRBV13 to TRBJ1-1, with D perhaps TRBD1 (6 bases). Germline V gene sequence: CDR1 PRHDT, CDR2 FYEKMQ (reference sequence). Trimming left V 0 bases short and J 1 base short, with 12 bases between. The CDR3 sequence is 16 residues long. Written as DNA, the CDR3 is TGTGCCAGCAGCTTAGGACAGGGAGGTCGGAACACTGAAGCTTTCTTT. Residues: CASSLGQGGRNTEAFF.

The genes are TRBV5-1 and TRBJ2-4; D is undetermined. From germline, CDR1 is SGHRS and CDR2 YFSETQ. Deletions cut 4 bases from V and 8 bases from J, with 13 bases between. The length of the CDR3 is 13 residues. The DNA for the CDR3 is TGCGCCAGCAGCCTCCAGAAAGGGCACATTCAGTACTTC. Translating gives CASSLQKGHIQYF.

This chain joins TRBV11-2 and TRBJ2-7; D remains ambiguous. The CDR3 has 14 amino acids. V was trimmed by 3 bases and J by 6 bases, leaving 15 bases between them. CDR1 is SGHAT, CDR2 FQNNGV, per germline. The CDR3 DNA reads as TGTGCCAGCAGCTTCACGCCCCAAGGGATCGAGCAGTACTTC. Encoded protein: CASSFTPQGIEQYF.

The chain links TRBV2 to TRBJ2-1; no firm D call. V was shortened by 8 bases and J by 5 bases, with 10 bases between the two germline ends. This CDR3 has 12 residues. CDR1 and CDR2 from the germline V gene are SNHLY and FYNNEI. The CDR3 sequence is CASEVGHNEQFF. In nucleotides, the CDR3 is TGTGCCAGCGAGGTAGGGCACAATGAGCAGTTCTTC. The full variable domain, with the rest looked up from reference TRBV2 and TRBJ2-1, is EPEVTQTPSHQVTQMGQEVILRCVPISNHLYFYWYRQILGQKVEFLVSFYNNEISEKSEIFDDQFSVERPDGSNFTLKIRSTKLEDSAMYFCASEVGHNEQFFGPGTRLTVL.

The V call is TRBV29-1, the J call TRBJ2-1, with 9 positions matching TRBD2. In germline, CDR1 is SQVTM, CDR2 ANQGSEA. This CDR3 is 15 amino acids long. V gave up 5 bases and J gave up 8 bases; unmatched junction bases: 13. The CDR3 nucleotides are TGCAGCGTTCTTAGCGGGAGCCTGCCTACATATGAGCAGTTCTTC. Encoded protein: CSVLSGSLPTYEQFF.

The chain links TRBV9 to TRBJ2-1; 12 bases align to TRBD2. Germline V gene data show CDR1 as SGDLS and CDR2 as YYNGEE. This CDR3 has 16 amino acids. Trimming removed 3 bases from V and 6 bases from J; junction bases left unmatched: 7. The CDR3 DNA reads TGTGCCAGCAGCGCCCCGACTAGCGGGAGACCCAATGAGCAGTTCTTC. Protein sequence: CASSAPTSGRPNEQFF. Combining the CDR3 with reference TRBV9 and TRBJ2-1 gives the whole variable domain DSGVTQTPKHLITATGQRVTLRCSPRSGDLSVYWYQQSLDQGLQFLIQYYNGEERAKGNILERFSAQQFPDLHSELNLSSLELGDSALYFCASSAPTSGRPNEQFFGPGTRLTVL.